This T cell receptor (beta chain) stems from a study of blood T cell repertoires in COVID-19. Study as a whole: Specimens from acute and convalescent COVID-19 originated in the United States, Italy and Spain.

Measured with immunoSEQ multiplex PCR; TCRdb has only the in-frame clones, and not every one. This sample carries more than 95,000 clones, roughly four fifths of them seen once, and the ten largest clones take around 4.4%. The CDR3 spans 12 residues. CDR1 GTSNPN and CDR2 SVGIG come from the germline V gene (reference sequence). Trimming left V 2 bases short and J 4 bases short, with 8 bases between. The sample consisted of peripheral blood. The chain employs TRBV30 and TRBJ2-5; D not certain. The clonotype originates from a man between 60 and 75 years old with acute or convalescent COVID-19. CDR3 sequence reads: CAWSPSGETQYF. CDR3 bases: TGTGCCTGGAGTCCCAGTGGAGAGACCCAGTACTTC.